Below, one T cell receptor beta chain is given with its context. The antigen is not known. Trimming cost V 7 bases and J 5 bases, with 15 bases left between them. Germline CDR1 SNHLY, CDR2 FYNNEI. This CDR3 region has 14 residues. These data belong to a study of T cell responses to AZD1222 COVID-19 vaccine. Study findings and constraints: A mostly white British donor set with more females was recruited, and clonal diversity was possibly underestimated. Of the AZD1222 recipients, only five to seven were seropositive at baseline. CD4 TCRs associated with vaccination spanned spike, dominating at 160-218 and 743-854.

Sequenced by immunoSEQ multiplex PCR; TCRdb stores in-frame clones only, minus some. The sample records 90,000 to 150,000 clones, around 90% being singletons. This sequence originates from an adult in good health. This specimen was peripheral blood, taken on day 0 of AZD1222 vaccination. This rearrangement joins TRBV2 to TRBJ1-5, with a weak D call TRBD1 (6 bases). This CDR3 is CASNLGGMDQPQHF. In nucleotides, the CDR3 is TGTGCCAGCAATCTTGGGGGCATGGATCAGCCCCAGCATTTT.